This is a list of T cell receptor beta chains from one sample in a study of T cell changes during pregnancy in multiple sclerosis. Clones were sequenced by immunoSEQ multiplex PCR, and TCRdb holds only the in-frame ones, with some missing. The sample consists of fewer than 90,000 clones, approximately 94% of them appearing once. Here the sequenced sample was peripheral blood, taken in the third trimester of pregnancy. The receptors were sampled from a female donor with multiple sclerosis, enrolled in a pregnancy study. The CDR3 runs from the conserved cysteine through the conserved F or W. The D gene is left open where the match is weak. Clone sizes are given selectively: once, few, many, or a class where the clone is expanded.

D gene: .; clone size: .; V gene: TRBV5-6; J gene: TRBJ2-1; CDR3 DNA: TGTGCCAGCAGCTTGGGGCTAGCGATGTCGGATGAGCAGTTCTTC; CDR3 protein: CASSLGLAMSDEQFF
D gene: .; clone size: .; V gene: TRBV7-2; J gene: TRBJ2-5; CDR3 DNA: TGTGCCAGCAGCGGAGGGACCTATGATGAGACCCAGTACTTC; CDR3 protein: CASSGGTYDETQYF
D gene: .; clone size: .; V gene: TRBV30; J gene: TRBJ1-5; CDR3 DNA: TGTGCCTGGAGACCTACAGGGCTGAGCAATCAGCCCCAGCATTTT; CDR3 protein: CAWRPTGLSNQPQHF
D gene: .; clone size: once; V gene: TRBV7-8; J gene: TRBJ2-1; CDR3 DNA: TGTGCCAGCAGCCTCCGGGGAGGCGATGAGCAGTTCTTC; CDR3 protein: CASSLRGGDEQFF
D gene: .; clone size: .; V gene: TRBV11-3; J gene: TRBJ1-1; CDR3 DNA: TGTGCCAGCAGCTCAAGCGGAGATGGTTCGGGGGCTTTCTTT; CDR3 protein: CASSSSGDGSGAFF
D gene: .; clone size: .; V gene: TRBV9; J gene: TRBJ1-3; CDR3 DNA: TGTGCCAGCAGCCCCGGGGGTGGCTCTGGAAACACCATATATTTT; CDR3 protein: CASSPGGGSGNTIYF
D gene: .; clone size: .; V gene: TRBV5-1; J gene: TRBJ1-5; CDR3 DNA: TGCGCCAGCAGCCCAGGGTGGACCAGGGGCGATCAGCCCCAGCATTTT; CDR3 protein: CASSPGWTRGDQPQHF
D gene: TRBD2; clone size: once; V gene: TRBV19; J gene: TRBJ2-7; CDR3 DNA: TGTGCCAGTAGTATGGCTAGCGGGAGCTACGAGCAGTACTTC; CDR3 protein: CASSMASGSYEQYF
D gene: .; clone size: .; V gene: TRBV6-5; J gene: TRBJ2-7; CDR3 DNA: TGTGCCAGCAGCCCCTACGAAACCTACGAGCAGTACTTC; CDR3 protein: CASSPYETYEQYF
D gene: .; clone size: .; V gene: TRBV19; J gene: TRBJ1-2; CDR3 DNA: TGTGCCAGTAGTCACCTGGGGGGGGCGGCCTCCTATGGCTACACCTTC; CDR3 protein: CASSHLGGAASYGYTF
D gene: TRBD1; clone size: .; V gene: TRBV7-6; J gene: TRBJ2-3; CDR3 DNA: TGTGCCAGCAGCTCGACAGGGGTGAGCACAGATACGCAGTATTTT; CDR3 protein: CASSSTGVSTDTQYF
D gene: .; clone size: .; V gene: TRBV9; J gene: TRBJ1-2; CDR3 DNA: TGTGCCAGCAGCGACAGCCAGAATATGATTATCGATGGCTACACCTTC; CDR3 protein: CASSDSQNMIIDGYTF
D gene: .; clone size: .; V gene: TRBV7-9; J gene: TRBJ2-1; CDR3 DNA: TGTGCCAGCAGCGATAGGGCGGTGGGACTGTACAATGAGCAGTTCTTC; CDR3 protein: CASSDRAVGLYNEQFF
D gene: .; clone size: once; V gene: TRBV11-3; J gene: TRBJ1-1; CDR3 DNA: TGTGCCAGCAGCTTAGATGGAGGGTCTGAAGCTTTCTTT; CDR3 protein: CASSLDGGSEAFF
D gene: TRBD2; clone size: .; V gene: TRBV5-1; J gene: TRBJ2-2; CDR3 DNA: TGCGCCAGCAACCCGGGACTAGCCAGCACCGGGGAGCTGTTTTTT; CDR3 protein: CASNPGLASTGELFF
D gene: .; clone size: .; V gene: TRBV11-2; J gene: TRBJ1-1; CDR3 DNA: TGTGCCAGCAGCTTAGAGGTTAGAGGCACTGAAGCTTTCTTT; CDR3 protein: CASSLEVRGTEAFF
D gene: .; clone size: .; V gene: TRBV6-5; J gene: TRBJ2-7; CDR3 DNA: TGTGCCAGCAGTTACCCAAGGGGTACCTACGAGCAGTACTTC; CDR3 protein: CASSYPRGTYEQYF
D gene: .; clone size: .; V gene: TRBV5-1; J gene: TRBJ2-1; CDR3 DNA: TGCGCCAGCAGCTTGGATGCGCTTCCTCCAAACAATGAGCAGTTCTTC; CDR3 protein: CASSLDALPPNNEQFF
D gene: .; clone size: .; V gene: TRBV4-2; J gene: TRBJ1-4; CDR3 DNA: TGTGCCAGCAGCTTGCGGGTTTGGGGTACTAATGAAAAACTGTTTTTT; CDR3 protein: CASSLRVWGTNEKLFF
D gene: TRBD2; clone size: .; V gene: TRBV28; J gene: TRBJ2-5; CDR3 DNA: TGTGCCAGCAGTCCACCCGGGGGGGGCGGGGAGACCCAGTACTTC; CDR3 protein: CASSPPGGGGETQYF
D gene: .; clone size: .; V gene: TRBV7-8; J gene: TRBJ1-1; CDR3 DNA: TGTGCCAGCAGCCCCCCAGTAAACACTGAAGCTTTCTTT; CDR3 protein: CASSPPVNTEAFF
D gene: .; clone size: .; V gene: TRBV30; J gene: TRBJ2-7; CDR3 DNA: TGTGCCTGGAGGGGGAGCTACGGGCAGTACTTC; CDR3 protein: CAWRGSYGQYF
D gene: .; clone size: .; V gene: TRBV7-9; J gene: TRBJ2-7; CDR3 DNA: TGTGCCAGCGGAGACAGTAACCTCTACGAGCAGTACTTC; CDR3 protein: CASGDSNLYEQYF
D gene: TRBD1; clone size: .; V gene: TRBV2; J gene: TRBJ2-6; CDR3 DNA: TGTGCCAGCAGTGCGAGGACAGGGGGCTTTGGGGCCAACGTCCTGACTTTC; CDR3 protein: CASSARTGGFGANVLTF
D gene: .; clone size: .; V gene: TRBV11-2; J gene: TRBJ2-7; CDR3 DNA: TGTGCCAGCGGGGAGGCGGGCCCCTACGAGCAGTACTTC; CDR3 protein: CASGEAGPYEQYF
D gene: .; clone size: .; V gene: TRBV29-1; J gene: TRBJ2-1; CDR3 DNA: TGCAGCGTTGAACTAGGACGAGCGGCCTACAATGAGCAGTTCTTC; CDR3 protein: CSVELGRAAYNEQFF
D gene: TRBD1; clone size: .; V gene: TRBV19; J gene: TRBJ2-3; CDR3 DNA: TGTGCCAGTGAAACCACAGGGGGAACAGATACGCAGTATTTT; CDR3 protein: CASETTGGTDTQYF
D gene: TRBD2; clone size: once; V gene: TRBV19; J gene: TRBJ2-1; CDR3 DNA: TGTGCCAGTAGTATCAGCGGGAGCTCCTACAATGAGCAGTTCTTC; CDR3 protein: CASSISGSSYNEQFF
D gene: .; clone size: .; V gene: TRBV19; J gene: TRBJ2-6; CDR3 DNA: TGTGCCAGTAGTATAGCAGGGGCTGGGGCCAACGTCCTGACTTTC; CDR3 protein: CASSIAGAGANVLTF
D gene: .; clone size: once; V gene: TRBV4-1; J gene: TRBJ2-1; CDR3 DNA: TGCGCCAGCAGCCAAGACGAGGGTGATGAGCAGTTCTTC; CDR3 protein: CASSQDEGDEQFF
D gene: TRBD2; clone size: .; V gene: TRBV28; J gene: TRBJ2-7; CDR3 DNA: TGTGCCAGCAGTTTAAAACGGACTAGCGGATCAACAATCTACGAGCAGTACTTC; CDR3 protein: CASSLKRTSGSTIYEQYF
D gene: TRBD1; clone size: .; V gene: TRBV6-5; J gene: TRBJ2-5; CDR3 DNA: TGTGCCAGCAGCCTACGGACAGGGTGGGAGACCCAGTACTTC; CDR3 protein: CASSLRTGWETQYF
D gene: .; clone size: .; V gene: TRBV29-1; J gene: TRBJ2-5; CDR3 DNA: TGCAGCGTTGGGGAGGCGAGGGAGACCCAGTACTTC; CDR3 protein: CSVGEARETQYF
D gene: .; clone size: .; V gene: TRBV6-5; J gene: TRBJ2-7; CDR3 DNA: TGTGCCAGCAGTTCTGGACAGGGAGGGGGCTACGAGCAGTACTTC; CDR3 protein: CASSSGQGGGYEQYF
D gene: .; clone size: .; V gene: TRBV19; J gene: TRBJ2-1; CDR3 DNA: TGTGCCACAACACCGGGACTTTACAATGAGCAGTTCTTC; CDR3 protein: CATTPGLYNEQFF
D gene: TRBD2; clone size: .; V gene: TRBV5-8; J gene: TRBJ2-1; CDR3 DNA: TGTGCCAGCAGCTTGGAAAGCGGGGGATACTACAATGAGCAGTTCTTC; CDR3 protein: CASSLESGGYYNEQFF
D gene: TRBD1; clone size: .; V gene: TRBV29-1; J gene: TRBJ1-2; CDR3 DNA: TGCAGCGTGGGCCCGGGACAGACCGTCTATGGCTACACCTTC; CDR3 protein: CSVGPGQTVYGYTF
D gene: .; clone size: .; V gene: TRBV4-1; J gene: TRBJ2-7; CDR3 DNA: TGCGCCAGCAGCCAAGTTGGGGGACCGGGGGACTACGAGCAGTACTTC; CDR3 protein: CASSQVGGPGDYEQYF
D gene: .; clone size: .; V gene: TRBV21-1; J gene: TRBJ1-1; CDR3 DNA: TGTGCCAGCACCCAAAGGGGGGGACCTGAAGCTTTCTTT; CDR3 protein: CASTQRGGPEAFF
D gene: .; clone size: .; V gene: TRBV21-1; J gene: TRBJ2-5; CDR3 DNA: TGTGCCAGCAGCAAAGCCCGGTTCCAAGAGACCCAGTACTTC; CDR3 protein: CASSKARFQETQYF
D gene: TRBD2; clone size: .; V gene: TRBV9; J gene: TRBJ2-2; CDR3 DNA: TGTGCCAGCAGCCCACTAGCGGCGGACGGGGAGCTGTTTTTT; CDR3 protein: CASSPLAADGELFF
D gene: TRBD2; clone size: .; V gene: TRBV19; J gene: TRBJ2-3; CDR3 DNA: TGTGCCAGTAGTATAGTGCGCCTAGCGGGAGTGGTAGATACGCAGTATTTT; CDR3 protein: CASSIVRLAGVVDTQYF
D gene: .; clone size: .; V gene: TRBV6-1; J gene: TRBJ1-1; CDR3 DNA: TGTGCCAGCAGCTCCGGGACACAAAAGACTGAAGCTTTCTTT; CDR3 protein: CASSSGTQKTEAFF
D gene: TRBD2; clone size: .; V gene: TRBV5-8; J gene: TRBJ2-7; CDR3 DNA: TGTGCCAGCAGCTTTAGCGGGATACCTTGGGGCGAGCAGTACTTC; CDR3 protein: CASSFSGIPWGEQYF
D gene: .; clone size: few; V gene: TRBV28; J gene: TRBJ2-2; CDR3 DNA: TGTGCCAGCAGTTTAGCGGGTTCGAACACCGGGGAGCTGTTTTTT; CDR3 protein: CASSLAGSNTGELFF
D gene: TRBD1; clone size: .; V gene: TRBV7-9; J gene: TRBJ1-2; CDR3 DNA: TGTGCCAGCAGCTTAGGACGGACAGGTTTCTATGGCTACACCTTC; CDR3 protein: CASSLGRTGFYGYTF
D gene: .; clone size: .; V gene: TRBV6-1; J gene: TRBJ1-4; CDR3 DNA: TGTGCCAGCAGCACAGGGTTTCGACTGTTTTTT; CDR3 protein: CASSTGFRLFF
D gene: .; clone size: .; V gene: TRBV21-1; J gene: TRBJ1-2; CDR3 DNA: TGTGCCAGCAGCAAAGTGTTAAGGGGGTCGGACGGCTACACCTTC; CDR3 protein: CASSKVLRGSDGYTF